This TCR beta chain was sequenced during a study of blood T cell repertoires in COVID-19. Authors' data handling: Counts of nucleated cells, estimated from reference gene primer amplification, were obtained. The method was immunoSEQ multiplex PCR; TCRdb's version includes in-frame clones alone and lacks a portion of them. That table furnishes V, J and clone size, whereas the DNA furnished D and trimming. The sample holds 65,000 to 80,000 clones, roughly nine tenths seen once. Germline V lookup: CDR1 MDHEN, CDR2 SYDVKM. V trimming: 5 bases; J trimming: 5 bases; junction bases outside the gene matches: 7. The CDR3 spans 14 residues.

Sequencing used peripheral blood. The sequence was collected from an elderly man in a cohort sampled during active COVID-19. The rearrangement joins TRBV28 to TRBJ2-5; TRBD2 matches 8 bases. The chain's CDR3 is CASSDGGARETQYF. The CDR3 DNA reads TGTGCCAGCAGTGACGGGGGGGCGCGGGAGACCCAGTACTTC.